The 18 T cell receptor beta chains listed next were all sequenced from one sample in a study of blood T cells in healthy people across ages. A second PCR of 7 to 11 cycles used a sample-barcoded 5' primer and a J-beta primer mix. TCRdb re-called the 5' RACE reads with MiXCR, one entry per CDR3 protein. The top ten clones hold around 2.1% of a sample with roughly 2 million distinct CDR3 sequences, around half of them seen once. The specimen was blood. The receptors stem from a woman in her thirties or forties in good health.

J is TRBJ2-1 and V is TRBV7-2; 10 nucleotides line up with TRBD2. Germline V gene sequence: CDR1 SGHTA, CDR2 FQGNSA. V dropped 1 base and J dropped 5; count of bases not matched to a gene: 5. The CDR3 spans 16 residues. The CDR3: CASSLVSSGGNNEQFF. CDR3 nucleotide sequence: TGTGCCAGCAGCTTAGTTTCTAGCGGGGGCAACAATGAGCAGTTCTTC.

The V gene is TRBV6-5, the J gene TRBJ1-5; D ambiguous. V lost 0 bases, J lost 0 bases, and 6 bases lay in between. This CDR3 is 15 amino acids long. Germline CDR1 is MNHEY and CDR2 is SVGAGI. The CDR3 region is CASSYSHYSNQPQHF. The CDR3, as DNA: TGTGCCAGCAGTTACTCGCATTATAGCAATCAGCCCCAGCATTTT.

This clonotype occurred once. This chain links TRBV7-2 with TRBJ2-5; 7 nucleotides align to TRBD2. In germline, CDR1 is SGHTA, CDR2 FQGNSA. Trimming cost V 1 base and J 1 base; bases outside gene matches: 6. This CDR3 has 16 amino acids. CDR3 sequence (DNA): TGTGCCAGCAGCTTAGGCGCTAGCGGATCCCAAGAGACCCAGTACTTC. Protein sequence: CASSLGASGSQETQYF.

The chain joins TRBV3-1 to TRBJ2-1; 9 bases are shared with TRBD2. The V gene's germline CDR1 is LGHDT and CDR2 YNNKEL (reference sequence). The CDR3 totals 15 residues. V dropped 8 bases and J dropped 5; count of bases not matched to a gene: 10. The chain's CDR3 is CASRKLAGENNEQFF. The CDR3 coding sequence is TGTGCCAGCCGCAAATTAGCGGGGGAAAACAATGAGCAGTTCTTC.

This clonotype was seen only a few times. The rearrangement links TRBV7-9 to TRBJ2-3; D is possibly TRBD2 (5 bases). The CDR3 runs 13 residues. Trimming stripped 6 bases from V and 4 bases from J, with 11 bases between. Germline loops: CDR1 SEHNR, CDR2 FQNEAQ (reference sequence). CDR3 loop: CASSDGSADTQYF. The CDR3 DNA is TGTGCCAGCAGTGATGGGAGCGCAGATACGCAGTATTTT.

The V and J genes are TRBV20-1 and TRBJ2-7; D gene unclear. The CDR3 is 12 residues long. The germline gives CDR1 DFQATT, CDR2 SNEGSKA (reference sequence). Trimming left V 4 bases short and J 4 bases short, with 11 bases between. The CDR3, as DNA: TGCAGTGCTACGCCCAGCTCATACGAGCAGTACTTC. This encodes CSATPSSYEQYF.

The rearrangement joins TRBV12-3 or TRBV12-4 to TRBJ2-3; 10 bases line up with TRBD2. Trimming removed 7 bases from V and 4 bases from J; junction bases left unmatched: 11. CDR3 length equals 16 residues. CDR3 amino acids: CASKAPAGGRSDTQYF. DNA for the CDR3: TGTGCCAGCAAGGCGCCAGCGGGAGGGCGATCAGATACGCAGTATTTT.

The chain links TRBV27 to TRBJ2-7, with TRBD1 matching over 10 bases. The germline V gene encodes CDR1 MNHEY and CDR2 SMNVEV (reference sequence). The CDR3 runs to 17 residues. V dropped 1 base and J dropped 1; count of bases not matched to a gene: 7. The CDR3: CASSLFSGQGSSYEQYF. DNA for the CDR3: TGTGCCAGCAGTTTATTTTCGGGACAGGGGAGTTCCTACGAGCAGTACTTC.

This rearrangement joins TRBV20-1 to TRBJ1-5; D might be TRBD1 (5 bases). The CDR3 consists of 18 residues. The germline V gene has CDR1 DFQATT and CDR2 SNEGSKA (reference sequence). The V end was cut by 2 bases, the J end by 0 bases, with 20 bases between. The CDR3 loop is CSARRAGAIGNSNQPQHF. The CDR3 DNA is TGCAGTGCTAGACGGGCCGGGGCAATCGGAAATAGCAATCAGCCCCAGCATTTT.

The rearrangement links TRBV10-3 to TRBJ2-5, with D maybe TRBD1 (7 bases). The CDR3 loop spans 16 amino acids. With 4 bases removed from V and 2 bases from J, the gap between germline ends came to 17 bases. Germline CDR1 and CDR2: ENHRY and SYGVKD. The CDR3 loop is CAISGGTVGGQETQYF. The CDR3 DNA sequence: TGTGCCATCAGTGGGGGGACAGTGGGGGGACAAGAGACCCAGTACTTC.

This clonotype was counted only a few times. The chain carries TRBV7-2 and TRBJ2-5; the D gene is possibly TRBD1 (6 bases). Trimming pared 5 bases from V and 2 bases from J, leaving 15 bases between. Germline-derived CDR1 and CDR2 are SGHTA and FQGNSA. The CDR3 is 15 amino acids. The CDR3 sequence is CASSPRTVLQETQYF. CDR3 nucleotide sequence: TGTGCCAGCAGCCCTCGGACAGTTTTACAAGAGACCCAGTACTTC.

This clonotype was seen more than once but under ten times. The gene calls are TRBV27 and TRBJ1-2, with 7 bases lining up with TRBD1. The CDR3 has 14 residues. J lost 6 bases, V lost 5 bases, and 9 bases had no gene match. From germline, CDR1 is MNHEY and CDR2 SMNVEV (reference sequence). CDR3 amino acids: CASSPSEGADGYTF. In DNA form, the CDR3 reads TGTGCCAGCAGTCCTTCGGAGGGGGCTGATGGCTACACCTTC.

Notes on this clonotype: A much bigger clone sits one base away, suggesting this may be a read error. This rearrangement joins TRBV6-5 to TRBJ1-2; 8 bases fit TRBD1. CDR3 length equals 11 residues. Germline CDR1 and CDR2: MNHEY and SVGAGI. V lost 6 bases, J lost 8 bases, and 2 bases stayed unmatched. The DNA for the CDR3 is TGTGCCAGCAGGAGGACAGGGGGCTACACCTTC. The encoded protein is CASRRTGGYTF.

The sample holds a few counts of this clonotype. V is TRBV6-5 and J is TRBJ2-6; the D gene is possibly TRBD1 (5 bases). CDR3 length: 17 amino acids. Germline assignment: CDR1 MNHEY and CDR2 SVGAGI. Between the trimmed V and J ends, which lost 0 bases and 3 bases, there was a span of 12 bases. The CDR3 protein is CASSYSSGLGGANVLTF. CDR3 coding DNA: TGTGCCAGCAGTTACTCTTCAGGGTTGGGTGGGGCCAACGTCCTGACTTTC.

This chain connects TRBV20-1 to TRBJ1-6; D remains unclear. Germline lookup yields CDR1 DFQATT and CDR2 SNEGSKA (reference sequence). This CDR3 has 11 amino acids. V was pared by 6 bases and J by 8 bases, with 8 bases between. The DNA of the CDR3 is TGCAGTGCCGTGGGTGATTCACCCCTCCACTTT. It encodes CSAVGDSPLHF.

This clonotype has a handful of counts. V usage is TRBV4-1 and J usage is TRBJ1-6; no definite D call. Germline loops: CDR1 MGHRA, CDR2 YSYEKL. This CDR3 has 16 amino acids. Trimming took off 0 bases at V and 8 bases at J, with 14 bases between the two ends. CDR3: CASSQEGIGPDSPLHF. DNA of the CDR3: TGCGCCAGCAGCCAAGAAGGGATCGGCCCCGATTCACCCCTCCACTTT.

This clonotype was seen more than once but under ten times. CDR3 residues: CASSDLTVDTDTQYF. For the CDR3, the DNA is TGTGCCAGCAGTGATCTGACAGTAGACACAGATACGCAGTATTTT. V usage is TRBV25-1 and J usage is TRBJ2-3; D is possibly TRBD1 (5 bases). The CDR3 totals 15 residues. From germline, CDR1 is MGHDK and CDR2 SYGVNS. V was trimmed by 3 bases and J by 2 bases, leaving 12 bases between them.

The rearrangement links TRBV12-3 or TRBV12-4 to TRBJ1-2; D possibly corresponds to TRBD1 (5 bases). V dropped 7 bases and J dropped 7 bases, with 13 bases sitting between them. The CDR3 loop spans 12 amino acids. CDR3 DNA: TGTGCCAGCAATCCTGGGGGATGTGGCTACACCTTC. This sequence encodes CASNPGGCGYTF.